Presented here are 30 T cell receptor beta chains from one specimen sequenced in a study of graft-versus-host responses after intestinal transplantation (dated by TCRdb to the early 2020s). The library came from the immunoSEQ multiplex PCR assay. In TCRdb, the immuneACCESS table is reduced to in-frame sequences with V and J assigned. These tables do not hold every clone; where another copy was compared, an unresolved V gene accounts for under half, and the others remain unexplained. Counted in this sample were 15,000 to 20,000 clones; more than 75% of them appeared once. The ten largest clones capture roughly 7% of the sample. Sequencing used bone marrow, obtained approximately 120 days after intestinal transplantation. These receptors all stem from a human patient who received an intestinal transplant, so some T cells may come from the graft donor.

The chain carries TRBV7-3 and TRBJ2-5; D remains ambiguous. V dropped 2 bases and J dropped 5 bases, with 9 bases sitting between them. This CDR3 has 13 amino acids. The germline CDR1 and CDR2 sequences are SGHTA and FQGTGA. The CDR3 spells CASSLGQAETQYF. The CDR3 bases are TGTGCCAGCAGCTTAGGCCAGGCGGAGACCCAGTACTTC.

V and J are TRBV27 and TRBJ1-3; weak D call: TRBD1 (5 bases). Trimming removed 5 bases at V and 0 bases at J, with 11 bases between. The CDR3 totals 15 residues. Per germline, CDR1 MNHEY and CDR2 SMNVEV (reference sequence). The CDR3 is CASSPGPSSGNTIYF. CDR3 in DNA: TGTGCCAGCAGTCCGGGACCGAGCTCTGGAAACACCATATATTTT.

This clone was counted only a few times. V and J are TRBV15 and TRBJ2-3; 8 nucleotides agree with TRBD1. The CDR3 totals 15 residues. In germline, CDR1 is LNHNV, CDR2 YYDKDF (reference sequence). V shed 0 bases and J 2 bases; nucleotides not matched to a gene: 1. CDR3 coding DNA: TGTGCCACCAGCAGAGATCAGGGGGCCACAGATACGCAGTATTTT. Its protein is CATSRDQGATDTQYF.

This clone was found once. This chain joins TRBV7-2 and TRBJ2-5; the match to TRBD2 covers 14 bases. The germline gives CDR1 SGHTA, CDR2 FQGNSA. The ends lost 6 bases at V and 5 bases at J; junction bases unmatched: 8. This CDR3 is built from 16 residues. In DNA, the CDR3 is TGTGCCAGCAGTTCCGTGGGGACTAGCGGGAGTGAGACCCAGTACTTC. Translation: CASSSVGTSGSETQYF.

The chain couples TRBV6-1 to TRBJ1-4; possibly TRBD1 for D (5 bases). The CDR3 runs to 12 residues. Trimming cost V 2 bases and J 7 bases, with 5 bases left between them. CDR1 is MNHNS, CDR2 SASEGT, per germline. Written as DNA, the CDR3 is TGTGCCAGCAGTGAACAGGGTGAAAAACTGTTTTTT. This gives the protein CASSEQGEKLFF.

This clone has just one count. The rearrangement uses TRBV4-1 and TRBJ1-3; D not resolved. CDR1 and CDR2 from the germline V gene are MGHRA and YSYEKL. The CDR3 covers 15 residues. The germline V and J ends were trimmed by 3 bases and 0 bases, with 9 bases remaining between them. The CDR3 protein is CASSQGGISGNTIYF. As DNA, the CDR3 is TGCGCCAGCAGCCAGGGCGGGATCTCTGGAAACACCATATATTTT.

V gene TRBV7-9 combines with J gene TRBJ2-2, with a possible D match to TRBD2 (5 bases). Germline V gives CDR1 SEHNR, CDR2 FQNEAQ (reference sequence). The V end was cut by 5 bases, the J end by 5 bases, with 12 bases between. The CDR3 loop spans 14 amino acids. The CDR3 is CASSLEGSTGELFF. In nucleotides, the CDR3 is TGTGCCAGCAGCCTTGAGGGCTCGACCGGGGAGCTGTTTTTT.

The chain joins TRBV2 to TRBJ2-7, with TRBD2 identical over 7 bases. This CDR3 has 17 amino acids. Looked up from germline, CDR1 is SNHLY and CDR2 is FYNNEI. Trimming took 0 bases from V and 4 from J; bases not matched to a gene: 12. This CDR3 is CASSEALRGRAGYEQYF. In DNA, the CDR3 is TGTGCCAGCAGTGAAGCGCTTCGAGGGAGGGCCGGATACGAGCAGTACTTC.

Points on this clone: An end of the junction does not agree with germline; a read error may underlie this. The chain employs TRBV18 and TRBJ2-6, with D maybe TRBD1 (5 bases). CDR1 and CDR2 (germline): KGHSH, LQKENI. The CDR3 has 18 residues. The DNA of the CDR3 is TGTGCCAGCTCAACGCACAAGGACATTACAAAGTCGGGCCAACGTCCTGACTTC. Residues: CASSTHKDITKSGQRPDF.

This clone has just one count. V usage is TRBV19 and J usage is TRBJ2-7; TRBD1 might be the D (7 bases). V lost 1 base to trimming and J lost 10 bases, with 14 bases between them. The CDR3 runs to 13 residues. Germline V gene sequence: CDR1 LNHDA, CDR2 SQIVND (reference sequence). The CDR3 sequence is CASSIGRGQRQYF. The CDR3 bases are TGTGCCAGTAGTATAGGGCGGGGACAGCGCCAGTACTTC. Variable domain in full (rest from reference TRBV19 and TRBJ2-7): DGGITQSPKYLFRKEGQNVTLSCEQNLNHDAMYWYRQDPGQGLRLIYYSQIVNDFQKGDIAEGYSVSREKKESFPLTVTSAQKNPTAFYLCASSIGRGQRQYFGPGTRLTVT.

The J gene is TRBJ2-7, the V gene TRBV27, with 9 positions matching TRBD2. With 2 bases clipped from V and 2 bases from J, the junction kept 7 bases outside the gene matches. Germline V gene data show CDR1 as MNHEY and CDR2 as SMNVEV (reference sequence). The CDR3 totals 16 residues. For the CDR3, the DNA is TGTGCCAGCAGTTTAAAGGCGGGAGGGTTTACCTACGAGCAGTACTTC. Amino acid sequence: CASSLKAGGFTYEQYF.

The genes are TRBV4-1 and TRBJ2-5, with 7 bases identical to TRBD2. Looked up from germline, CDR1 is MGHRA and CDR2 is YSYEKL. This CDR3 contains 15 residues. The trim removed 4 bases at V and 5 bases at J, leaving 10 bases unmatched. CDR3 sequence: CASSPQRGGVETQYF. The CDR3 coding sequence is TGCGCCAGCAGCCCCCAACGTGGGGGGGTGGAGACCCAGTACTTC.

The gene calls are TRBV5-1 and TRBJ2-1; D possibly uses TRBD1 or TRBD2 (5 bases each). The ends were cut back, 0 bases at V and 0 bases at J, with 7 bases in the middle. The CDR3 consists of 15 residues. Germline V CDR1 and CDR2: SGHRS, YFSETQ. CDR3 bases: TGCGCCAGCAGCTTGGGTGGGGGCTCCTACAATGAGCAGTTCTTC. Protein product: CASSLGGGSYNEQFF.

This sequence joins TRBV4-1 and TRBJ2-5; TRBD2 aligns across 13 bases. Germline loops: CDR1 MGHRA, CDR2 YSYEKL. The CDR3 loop spans 14 amino acids. The junction had 0 bases not matched to a gene; V was cut back by 4 bases and J by 4 bases. The DNA of the CDR3 is TGCGCCAGCAGCCGGACTAGCGGGAGAGAGACCCAGTACTTC. The encoded protein is CASSRTSGRETQYF.

This chain connects TRBV6-4 to TRBJ2-1, with 11 bases that match TRBD2. Losses at the gene ends were 2 bases for V and 0 bases for J; bases not matched to a gene: 0. CDR1 MRHNA and CDR2 SNTAGT come from the germline V gene. The CDR3 runs to 16 residues. The CDR3 is CASSDTSGSSYNEQFF. In DNA form, the CDR3 reads TGTGCCAGCAGTGACACTAGCGGGAGCTCCTACAATGAGCAGTTCTTC.

This chain's CDR3 is CASSWREGRYEQYF. CDR3 in DNA: TGTGCCAGCAGTTGGCGGGAGGGCCGATATGAGCAGTACTTC. The chain links TRBV27 to TRBJ2-7; 9 bases are a match to TRBD2. V trimming: 4 bases; J trimming: 7 bases; junction bases outside the gene matches: 8. CDR3 size: 14 residues. CDR1 and CDR2 from the germline V gene are MNHEY and SMNVEV (reference sequence).

In this sample, this clone turned up a few times. The rearrangement joins TRBV7-9 to TRBJ1-2; no definite D call. CDR1 and CDR2 (germline): SEHNR, FQNEAQ (reference sequence). Deletions cut 1 base from V and 8 bases from J, with 17 bases between. This CDR3 region has 15 residues. DNA for the CDR3: TGTGCCAGCAGCTTAGTGGGCGGGTCAGGTAGCGGCTACACCTTC. Its translation: CASSLVGGSGSGYTF. The entire variable domain, with the rest obtained from reference TRBV7-9 and TRBJ1-2, is as follows: DTGVSQNPRHKITKRGQNVTFRCDPISEHNRLYWYRQTLGQGPEFLTYFQNEAQLEKSRLLSDRFSAERPKGSFSTLEIQRTEQGDSAMYLCASSLVGGSGSGYTFGSGTRLTVV.

V usage is TRBV11-2 and J usage is TRBJ1-1; possibly TRBD1 for D (5 bases). The CDR3 length is 14 residues. Germline CDR1 is SGHAT and CDR2 is FQNNGV. Trimming pared 5 bases from V and 10 bases from J, leaving 20 bases between. This chain's CDR3 is CASSILQRQLAAFF. For the CDR3, the DNA is TGTGCCAGCAGCATACTTCAGCGACAGCTGGCAGCTTTCTTT.

This clone is labeled as medium-sized. The chain recombines TRBV19 with TRBJ2-5; no clear D gene. From germline, CDR1 is LNHDA and CDR2 SQIVND (reference sequence). The CDR3 totals 13 residues. Trimming left V 2 bases short and J 4 bases short, with 8 bases between. CDR3 DNA: TGTGCCAGTAGTATAAATTCGGGAGAGACCCAGTACTTC. Its translation: CASSINSGETQYF.

The rearrangement joins TRBV7-8 to TRBJ1-1; weak D call: TRBD1 (5 bases). The CDR3 is 19 amino acids. The V end lost 3 bases, the J end lost 0 bases, and 23 bases lay between the germline ends. The germline gives CDR1 SGHVS, CDR2 FQNEAQ. The CDR3 protein is CASSFPGLESLPMNTEAFF. The DNA of the CDR3 is TGTGCCAGCAGCTTTCCAGGGTTAGAGTCGCTTCCCATGAACACTGAAGCTTTCTTT.

This clone was picked up one time. This rearrangement joins TRBV6-6 to TRBJ2-5; possibly TRBD1 for D (5 bases). Per germline, CDR1 MNHNY and CDR2 SVGAGI (reference sequence). Between the trimmed V and J ends, which lost 0 bases and 3 bases, there was a span of 14 bases. The CDR3 runs to 16 residues. The CDR3 here is CASSYSERSGKETQYF. DNA of the CDR3: TGTGCCAGCAGTTACTCGGAAAGGTCAGGGAAAGAGACCCAGTACTTC.

The chain couples TRBV28 to TRBJ2-6; D remains unclear. This CDR3 region has 15 residues. V shed 2 bases and J shed 2 bases, with 7 bases lying between them. Looked up from germline, CDR1 is MDHEN and CDR2 is SYDVKM. Here the CDR3 reads CASSLPTTGANVLTF. DNA for the CDR3: TGTGCCAGCAGTTTACCGACAACTGGGGCCAACGTCCTGACTTTC.

The V call is TRBV7-9, the J call TRBJ2-1; no firm D call. Per germline, CDR1 SEHNR and CDR2 FQNEAQ (reference sequence). The CDR3 is 15 residues long. V was cut by 3 bases and J by 5 bases, with 14 bases left in between. The chain's CDR3 is CASSFPGQNHNEQFF. Written as DNA, the CDR3 is TGTGCCAGCAGCTTTCCGGGTCAGAACCACAATGAGCAGTTCTTC.

The chain links TRBV4-1 to TRBJ2-5, with 12 bases matching TRBD2. The CDR3 loop spans 19 amino acids. V lost 0 bases and J lost 1; bases outside the gene matches: 9. CDR1 MGHRA and CDR2 YSYEKL come from the germline V gene. The CDR3 spells CASSQDRASGRAIQETQYF. Here the CDR3 DNA reads TGCGCCAGCAGCCAAGATAGGGCTAGCGGGAGGGCCATCCAAGAGACCCAGTACTTC.

This clone was recorded a few times. The CDR3 loop reads CASSPDSSGELFF. CDR3 nucleotide sequence: TGTGCCAGCAGTCCAGATAGTAGCGGGGAGCTGTTTTTT. The J gene is TRBJ2-2, the V gene TRBV6-4; D gene unclear. V gave up 5 bases and J gave up 7 bases, with 11 bases separating them. The CDR3 consists of 13 residues. Germline loops: CDR1 MRHNA, CDR2 SNTAGT.

The rearrangement uses TRBV5-1 and TRBJ2-3; perhaps TRBD1 as D (6 bases). CDR1 is SGHRS and CDR2 is YFSETQ in the germline V gene. The CDR3 runs 16 residues. V dropped 5 bases and J dropped 0 bases, with 16 bases sitting between them. The CDR3 region has the DNA TGCGCCAGCAGAACAGGGTCGTCACTTAGCACAGATACGCAGTATTTT. Translating gives CASRTGSSLSTDTQYF.

This sequence joins TRBV4-1 and TRBJ1-2, with D tentatively TRBD1 (5 bases). Germline V gene data show CDR1 as MGHRA and CDR2 as YSYEKL. CDR3 length: 14 residues. V lost 4 bases to trimming and J lost 6 bases, with 15 bases between them. The chain's CDR3 is CASSPGPRLDGYTF. In nucleotides, the CDR3 is TGCGCCAGCAGCCCGGGACCGAGGCTCGATGGCTACACCTTC.

The chain has TRBV28 and TRBJ2-5; 16 nucleotides match TRBD2. CDR3 length: 18 amino acids. CDR1 and CDR2 from the germline V gene are MDHEN and SYDVKM. V dropped 3 bases and J dropped 4; count of bases not matched to a gene: 8. The CDR3 bases are TGTGCCAGCAGTTTGTCGGGACTAGCGGGAGGGCCGCGAGAGACCCAGTACTTC. Protein sequence: CASSLSGLAGGPRETQYF.

In its sample, this clone was seen once. The chain employs TRBV14 and TRBJ2-7; 7 nucleotides align to TRBD1. The CDR3 extends over 14 amino acids. V lost 3 bases and J lost 0; bases outside the gene matches: 2. CDR1 and CDR2 (germline): SGHDN, FVKESK. The CDR3 loop reads CASSHRGSSYEQYF. CDR3 DNA sequence: TGTGCCAGCAGCCACAGGGGGAGCTCCTACGAGCAGTACTTC.

The chain is built from TRBV7-6 and TRBJ2-7; D is unclear. CDR1 is SGHVS, CDR2 FNYEAQ, per germline. V shed 6 bases and J shed 3 bases, with 6 bases lying between them. CDR3 length: 11 residues. Written as DNA, the CDR3 is TGTGCCAGCAGTTTGAACTACGAGCAGTACTTC. Its protein product is CASSLNYEQYF.